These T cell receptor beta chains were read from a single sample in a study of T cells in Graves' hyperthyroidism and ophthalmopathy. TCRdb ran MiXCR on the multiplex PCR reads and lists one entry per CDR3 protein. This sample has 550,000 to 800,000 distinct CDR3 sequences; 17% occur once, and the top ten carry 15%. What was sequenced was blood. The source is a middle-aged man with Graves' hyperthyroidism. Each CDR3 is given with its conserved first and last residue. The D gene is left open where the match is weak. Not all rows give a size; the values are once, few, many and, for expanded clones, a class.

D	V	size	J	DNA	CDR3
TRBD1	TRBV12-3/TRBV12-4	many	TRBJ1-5	TGTGCCAGCAGGGCCCAGGGGGCGAATGATCAGCCCCAGCATTTT	CASRAQGANDQPQHF
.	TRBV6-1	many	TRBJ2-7	TGTGCCAGCAGCCAAATGGTACAGACCTACGAGCAGTACTTC	CASSQMVQTYEQYF
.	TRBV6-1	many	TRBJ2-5	TGTGCCAGCAGTGAAAGCGGCCGCGCGGAGGCCCAGTACTTC	CASSESGRAEAQYF
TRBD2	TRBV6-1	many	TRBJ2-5	TGTGCCAGCAGTGGGGGACAAGCGGGAGGAGGAGAGACCCAGTACTTC	CASSGGQAGGGETQYF
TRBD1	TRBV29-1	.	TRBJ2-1	TGCAGCGCTGAAGGGGACAGGGCTTACAATGAGCAGTTCTTC	CSAEGDRAYNEQFF
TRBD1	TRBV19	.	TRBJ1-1	TGTGCCAGTAGCCACAGGGGCAGCACTGAAGCTTTCTTT	CASSHRGSTEAFF
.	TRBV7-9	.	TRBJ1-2	TGTGCCAGCAGCTTAGGAAGAGGAGTCGGCAACTATGGCTACACCTTC	CASSLGRGVGNYGYTF
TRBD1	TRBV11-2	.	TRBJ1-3	TGTGCCAGCAGCTTTCGGACAGGGGCCGCCAGCTCTGGAAACACCATATATTTT	CASSFRTGAASSGNTIYF
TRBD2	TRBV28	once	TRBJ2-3	TGTGCCAGCATCCAGACTAGCGGGAGCGCAGATACGCAGTATTTT	CASIQTSGSADTQYF
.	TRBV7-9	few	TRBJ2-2	TGTGCCAGCGGGATGATGAACACCGGGGAGCTGTTTTTT	CASGMMNTGELFF
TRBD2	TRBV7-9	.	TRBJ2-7	TGTGCCAGCAGCTCCTGGGAGACTAGCGGATTCTCCTACGAGCAGTACTTC	CASSSWETSGFSYEQYF
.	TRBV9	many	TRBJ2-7	TGTGCCAGCAGCGTAGGAGGAGAAGTGGGCTACGAGCAGTACTTC	CASSVGGEVGYEQYF
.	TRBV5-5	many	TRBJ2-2	TGTGCCAGCAGCCTAGTGGACAGCAGCGTATATACCGGGGAGCTGTTTTTT	CASSLVDSSVYTGELFF
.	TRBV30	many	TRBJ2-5	TGTGCCTGGAGTAGGGGGGGAGACTTAAGAGAGACCCAGTACTTC	CAWSRGGDLRETQYF
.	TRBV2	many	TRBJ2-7	TGTGCCAGCAAACTCGCTGGGATGTACGAGCAGTACTTC	CASKLAGMYEQYF
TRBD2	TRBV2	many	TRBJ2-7	TGTGCCAGCAGTGAAGTACGACTAGCGGGAGATCGGTGCGAGCAGTACTTC	CASSEVRLAGDRCEQYF
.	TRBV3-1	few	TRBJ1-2	TGTGCCAGCAGCCTATCGACCAGGGGTGGCTACACCTTC	CASSLSTRGGYTF
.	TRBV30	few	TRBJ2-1	TGTGCCGGATCGGAGGGAGTCGGCTACAATGAGCAGTTCTTC	CAGSEGVGYNEQFF
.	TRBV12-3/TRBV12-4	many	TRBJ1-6	TGTGCCAGCAGCAATACACCACCCCTCCACTTT	CASSNTPPLHF
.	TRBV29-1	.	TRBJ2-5	TGCAGCGTTGAGTGGGGGTTCCAAGAGACCCAGTACTTC	CSVEWGFQETQYF
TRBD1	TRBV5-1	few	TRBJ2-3	TGCGCCAGCAGCCTTGGACAGGGAGAAGATACGCAGTATTTT	CASSLGQGEDTQYF
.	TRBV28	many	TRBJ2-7	TGTGCCAGCAGTTTTGGGGGGATTCCCTACGAGCAGTACTTC	CASSFGGIPYEQYF
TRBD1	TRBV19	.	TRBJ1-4	TGTGCCAGTAGGCCCCGGGACAGGGGTTCAACTAATGAAAAACTGTTTTTT	CASRPRDRGSTNEKLFF
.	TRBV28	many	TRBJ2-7	TGTGCCAGCAGTTCCCCTCTGGGCAGGGGCTACGAGCAGTACTTC	CASSSPLGRGYEQYF
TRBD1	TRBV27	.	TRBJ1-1	TGTGCCAGCAGTGTAGACAGGGTAACTGAAGCTTTCTTT	CASSVDRVTEAFF
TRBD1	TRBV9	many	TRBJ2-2	TGTGCCAGCAGCGTAGAGGACAGGGTAACCGGGGAGCTGTTTTTT	CASSVEDRVTGELFF
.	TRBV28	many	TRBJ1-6	TGTGCCAGCTTCATCAGCAATTCACCCCTCCACTTT	CASFISNSPLHF
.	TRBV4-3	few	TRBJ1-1	TGCGCCAGCAGCAAAGGGACCACTGAAGCTTTCTTT	CASSKGTTEAFF
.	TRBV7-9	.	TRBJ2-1	TGTGCCAGCAGCTTAGCGCATCTAGCAGTTTACAATGAGCAGTTCTTC	CASSLAHLAVYNEQFF
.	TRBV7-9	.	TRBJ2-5	TGTGCCAGCAGCTCTCCAGGGTACCAAGAGACCCAGTACTTC	CASSSPGYQETQYF
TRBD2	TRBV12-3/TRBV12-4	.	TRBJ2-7	TGTGCCAGCAGTTTTCGGGCTAGCGGGAGTGCCTACGAGCAGTACTTC	CASSFRASGSAYEQYF
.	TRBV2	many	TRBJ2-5	TGTGCCAGCGGGAAGAGGGGGGCCCAAGAGACCCAGTACTTC	CASGKRGAQETQYF
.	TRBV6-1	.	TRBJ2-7	TGTGCCAGCAGTACCCTGCAGGGTAGTGCCTACGAGCAGTACTTC	CASSTLQGSAYEQYF
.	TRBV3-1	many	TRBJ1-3	TGTGCCAGCAGCCCGGGTGGGATCTCTGGAAACACCATATATTTT	CASSPGGISGNTIYF
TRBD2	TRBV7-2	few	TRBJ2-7	TGTGCCAGCAGCTTTCGGGGGAGTATAGCGGGGGGAGAAACCTACGAGCAGTACTTC	CASSFRGSIAGGETYEQYF
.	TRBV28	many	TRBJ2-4	TGTGCCAGCAGTCCCCAAACGACTGGGAACATTCAGTACTTC	CASSPQTTGNIQYF
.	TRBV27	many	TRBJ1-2	TGTGCCAGCAGTTTATCCTTCCCCTCGATAGGGTCTGAGTTGGGGTATGGCTACACCTTC	CASSLSFPSIGSELGYGYTF
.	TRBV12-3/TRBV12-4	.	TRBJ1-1	TGTGCCAGCAGTGCTCAACAGGTTGTAGCTTTCTTT	CASSAQQVVAFF
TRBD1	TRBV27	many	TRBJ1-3	TGTGCCAGCAGCCGAATAGGGACAGGGGTTGGAAACACCATATATTTT	CASSRIGTGVGNTIYF
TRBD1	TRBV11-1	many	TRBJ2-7	TGTGCCAGCAGCCCCGGGACAGGGCTCTCCTACGAGCAGTACTTC	CASSPGTGLSYEQYF
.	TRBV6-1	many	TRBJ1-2	TGTGCCAGCAGTGCAACCGGGACCCAATTGGAGGGCTACACCTTC	CASSATGTQLEGYTF
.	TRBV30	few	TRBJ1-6	TGTGCCTGGAGTGTACGGCTTGGGAATTCACCCCTCCACTTT	CAWSVRLGNSPLHF
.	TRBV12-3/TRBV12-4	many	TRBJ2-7	TGTGCCAGCAGTTTTGGGGGTGGCGCGGGCTACGAGCAGTACTTC	CASSFGGGAGYEQYF